The sequence of this T cell receptor (beta chain) was determined in a study of T-cell reconstitution after alpha-beta-depleted transplantation in children. Unique molecular identifiers were incorporated into the prepared TCRbeta library. One entry per CDR3 protein results from TCRdb running MiXCR on the PCR reads. The sample contains 360,000 or so distinct CDR3 sequences, around 21% of which appear only once. Germline values: CDR1 SGHTA, CDR2 FQGTGA. The ends were cut back, 1 base at V and 0 bases at J, with 15 bases in the middle. The length of the CDR3 is 17 residues. Sequencing used PBMCs from the stem cell graft donor, obtained from the stem cell graft. This receptor was identified in a human donor who donated a stem cell graft to a child with acute myeloid leukemia. The gene calls are TRBV7-3 and TRBJ1-2, with D perhaps TRBD1 (6 bases). The DNA for the CDR3 is TGTGCCAGCAGCTTAATCGAGGACAGAATGGCTAACTATGGCTACACCTTC. Protein product: CASSLIEDRMANYGYTF.